The rows below give T cell receptor beta chains drawn from one sample of a study of blood T cells in healthy people across ages. TCRdb recomputed calls from the 5' RACE reads with MiXCR, one row per CDR3 protein. The table includes 580,000 or so distinct CDR3 sequences, under 55% detected once. Sequencing was carried out using blood. The source of these receptors is an elderly man in good health. Both conserved end residues are part of each CDR3. A D gene is named only where the DNA matches it firmly. Only some rows state a clone size, as once, few, many or a class for expanded clones.

TRBJ1-5	15	-	once	TRBV29-1	TGCAGCGCCAGCACACAGGGACATAGCAATCAGCCCCAGCATTTT	CSASTQGHSNQPQHF
TRBJ2-7	12	-	many	TRBV12-3/TRBV12-4	TGTGCCAGCAGTTTTTCGGGGAGCGAGCAGTACTTC	CASSFSGSEQYF
TRBJ2-3	12	-	-	TRBV20-1	TGCAGTGCTAGAGCGACCGGAGATACGCAGTATTTT	CSARATGDTQYF
TRBJ2-3	14	-	few	TRBV2	TGTGCCAGCAACCGGATGGGGAGCACAGATACGCAGTATTTT	CASNRMGSTDTQYF
TRBJ1-1	14	-	-	TRBV5-1	TGCGCCAGCAGCGACGGACAGCTGAACACTGAAGCTTTCTTT	CASSDGQLNTEAFF
TRBJ2-3	19	TRBD1	-	TRBV5-6	TGTGCCAGCAGCTCCCCGAAATATACAGGGGACAACCCCACAGATACGCAGTATTTT	CASSSPKYTGDNPTDTQYF
TRBJ2-1	14	-	-	TRBV20-1	TGCAGTGCTAGCGCAGAAGTCCCCTACAATGAGCAGTTCTTC	CSASAEVPYNEQFF
TRBJ2-5	12	-	-	TRBV28	TGTGCCAGCAGAACAGACCAAGAGACCCAGTACTTC	CASRTDQETQYF
TRBJ2-2	16	-	-	TRBV7-8	TGTGCCAGCAGCCCACCTACAGGGTTGAACACCGGGGAGCTGTTTTTT	CASSPPTGLNTGELFF
TRBJ2-7	12	-	-	TRBV20-1	TGCAGTGCTAGCCCCGACCCTTACGAGCAGTACTTC	CSASPDPYEQYF
TRBJ2-1	15	TRBD1	-	TRBV7-9	TGTGCCAGCAGTACAGGGGGACAGAGGGGCAATGAGCAGTTCTTC	CASSTGGQRGNEQFF
TRBJ2-7	15	-	-	TRBV6-1	TGTGCCAGACAAACCACTTGGAGGAGCTCCTATGAGCAGTACTTC	CARQTTWRSSYEQYF
TRBJ1-2	12	TRBD1	-	TRBV30	TGTGCCTGGTCAACAGGGGGTCAAGGCTACACCTTC	CAWSTGGQGYTF
TRBJ2-7	14	TRBD2	-	TRBV7-9	TGTGCCAGCAGCACGGGACTAGGAACCTACGAGCAGTACTTC	CASSTGLGTYEQYF
TRBJ1-2	15	-	few	TRBV11-2	TGTGCCAGCAGCCCCGTGCGGGGGCCGGGCTATGGCTACACCTTC	CASSPVRGPGYGYTF
TRBJ2-1	15	TRBD2	-	TRBV20-1	TGCAGTGCTAGCGAAACTAGCGGCACCTCGGGGGAGCAGTTCTTC	CSASETSGTSGEQFF
TRBJ2-7	14	-	-	TRBV18	TGTGCCAGCTCACCGCAAACAGGGTCTTACGAGCAGTACTTC	CASSPQTGSYEQYF
TRBJ1-2	15	-	-	TRBV7-2	TGTGCCAGCGGCGGAGGCCCAGGGCTGATCTATGGCTACACCTTC	CASGGGPGLIYGYTF
TRBJ2-7	15	TRBD2	-	TRBV20-1	TGCAGTGCTAGTCTACTAGCGGGGCCTCCCTACGAGCAGTACTTC	CSASLLAGPPYEQYF
TRBJ2-3	14	TRBD2	few	TRBV20-1	TGCAGTGCTAGAGTTAGCGGGAGGGAAGATACGCAGTATTTT	CSARVSGREDTQYF
TRBJ1-2	15	-	-	TRBV4-1	TGCGCCAGCAGCCCCCAATCGACGGGGGACTATGGCTACACCTTC	CASSPQSTGDYGYTF
TRBJ1-5	13	-	-	TRBV28	TGTGCCAGTAGGGGAAACACAAATCAGCCCCAGCATTTT	CASRGNTNQPQHF
TRBJ1-1	15	TRBD1	-	TRBV12-3/TRBV12-4	TGTGCCAGCAGTCCCGCCGGACAGGGGGGCACTGAAGCTTTCTTT	CASSPAGQGGTEAFF
TRBJ2-5	13	TRBD2	many	TRBV6-5	TGTGCCAGCAGCCTCGGACTAGCGAAGACCCAGTACTTC	CASSLGLAKTQYF
TRBJ2-5	16	TRBD2	-	TRBV20-1	TGCAGTGCATTACCGGGACTAGCGGGGACACAAGAGACCCAGTACTTC	CSALPGLAGTQETQYF
TRBJ2-1	14	-	-	TRBV6-1	TGTGCCAGCAGTGAAGTCGGGGACTACAATGAGCAGTTCTTC	CASSEVGDYNEQFF
TRBJ2-7	15	-	-	TRBV12-3/TRBV12-4	TGTGCCAGCAGTAATAGCGGAGGGTGGGCCTACGAGCAGTACTTC	CASSNSGGWAYEQYF
TRBJ2-1	13	-	few	TRBV5-1	TGCGCCAGCAGCTTGCGGACAGCGAATGAGCAGTTCTTC	CASSLRTANEQFF
TRBJ2-4	14	-	few	TRBV7-2	TGTGCCAGCAGCTCCCTGGATAGGAGAAACATTCAGTACTTC	CASSSLDRRNIQYF
TRBJ1-2	15	-	-	TRBV6-5	TGTGCCAGCAGTAATACAGGGTCCGCTAACTATGGCTACACCTTC	CASSNTGSANYGYTF
TRBJ2-1	13	TRBD2	-	TRBV5-1	TGCGCCAGCAGCTTGGCAGCTAGCGGTGAGCAGTTCTTC	CASSLAASGEQFF
TRBJ1-1	11	TRBD1	-	TRBV10-3	TGTGCCATCAGAGACAGGGATCAAGCTTTCTTT	CAIRDRDQAFF
TRBJ2-1	20	-	-	TRBV4-2	TGTGCCAGCAGCCAAGCTGGCACTCCCGGAAGGACGAACGGGAGAAAAGAGCAGTTCTTC	CASSQAGTPGRTNGRKEQFF
TRBJ2-7	15	-	few	TRBV2	TGTGCCAGCAGTCGTGGCGGGACGGCCAACTACGAGCAGTACTTC	CASSRGGTANYEQYF
TRBJ2-1	15	TRBD1	few	TRBV4-3	TGCGCCAGCAGCCGATGGACAGGGGGCCGCAATGAGCAGTTCTTC	CASSRWTGGRNEQFF
TRBJ2-3	15	-	-	TRBV6-5	TGTGCCAGCAGTTACGCGGGGTATAGCACAGATACGCAGTATTTT	CASSYAGYSTDTQYF
TRBJ2-5	15	-	-	TRBV7-2	TGTGCCAGCAGCGCCCGACTAGACCCCATTGAGACCCAGTACTTC	CASSARLDPIETQYF
TRBJ2-7	16	-	-	TRBV14	TGTGCCAGCAGCCAAGATCTAGGGGGATGGGTGCATGAGCAGTACTTC	CASSQDLGGWVHEQYF
TRBJ2-3	12	TRBD2	-	TRBV7-2	TGTGCCAGCAGCTTGCGGGAGACGGAGCAGTATTTT	CASSLRETEQYF
TRBJ2-2	13	-	-	TRBV10-3	TGTGCCATCACCGGGGGGAACACCGGGGAGCTGTTTTTT	CAITGGNTGELFF
TRBJ1-2	16	TRBD1	few	TRBV12-3/TRBV12-4	TGTGCCAGCAGGCAGACAGGGGTCATCGGAAACTATGGCTACACCTTC	CASRQTGVIGNYGYTF
TRBJ1-2	13	-	few	TRBV25-1	TGTGCCACCCTACGAGAGGGAAGGGATGGCTACACCTTC	CATLREGRDGYTF
TRBJ2-6	20	TRBD1	-	TRBV5-1	TGCGCCAGCAGCTTGGCGATAGGACAGGGGGCGCTCACTGGGGCCAACGTCCTGACTTTC	CASSLAIGQGALTGANVLTF
TRBJ2-1	14	TRBD2	few	TRBV29-1	TGCAGCGTTGAAGGACTAGCGGGAGTGAATGAGCAGTTCTTC	CSVEGLAGVNEQFF
TRBJ2-1	16	TRBD2	-	TRBV7-3	TGTGCCAGCAGCTCCTTAGCGGGGGGCTCCTACAATGAGCAGTTCTTC	CASSSLAGGSYNEQFF
TRBJ2-5	17	TRBD2	-	TRBV20-1	TGCAGTGCTAGAGGACTGTGGACTAGCGGCCATCAAGAGACCCAGTACTTC	CSARGLWTSGHQETQYF
TRBJ2-7	14	-	few	TRBV27	TGTGCCAGCAGGCTCGGACAGCTTTCCTACGAGCAGTACTTC	CASRLGQLSYEQYF
TRBJ2-1	12	-	few	TRBV29-1	TGCAGCGTTGAAGCTAAGTACAATGAGCAGTTCTTC	CSVEAKYNEQFF
TRBJ2-1	14	-	few	TRBV7-2	TGTGCCAGCAGCGCAGATACCAGGGTTACTGAGCAGTTCTTC	CASSADTRVTEQFF
TRBJ1-2	14	-	-	TRBV5-1	TGCGCCAGCAGCTTGAGGCTGGCAGGGGATAGCTACACCTTC	CASSLRLAGDSYTF
TRBJ2-1	14	TRBD2	few	TRBV10-3	TGTGCCATCAGTGAACGGGGGGCCTACAATGAGCAGTTCTTC	CAISERGAYNEQFF
TRBJ2-7	13	-	-	TRBV20-1	TGCAGTGCTAGTGCTAGCGAGCCCTACGAGCAGTACTTC	CSASASEPYEQYF
TRBJ1-2	14	-	-	TRBV28	TGTGCCAGCAGCCCGGGACTGGTGACGTTGGGCTACACCTTC	CASSPGLVTLGYTF
TRBJ1-6	15	-	-	TRBV7-2	TGTGCCAGCACCGACAGAGGGTTTGGAAATTCACCCCTCCACTTT	CASTDRGFGNSPLHF